This T cell receptor (beta chain) was captured by sequencing in a study of human T cells and chemical hapten exposure (dated by TCRdb to the early 2020s). For the study in its entirety: For sensitization, 2% DPC in acetone was applied to a roughly 2 cm by roughly 2 cm area of upper inner arm skin. Patients additionally received weekly therapeutic DPC doses to the scalp throughout the approximately 22-week study period. Patch testing was performed on the upper back with Finn chambers containing 0.01% DPC, and the patch tests were scored after 6 days according to International Contact Dermatitis Research Group standards. The mostly female patient cohort included alopecia areata with under or over 50% scalp involvement, alopecia totalis and alopecia universalis. Libraries were pooled for sequencing, and per-sample TCR yields varied mainly because of small differences in library volumes within the pool. This study followed changes in the peripheral blood TCR repertoire in vivo during primary and secondary sensitization of alopecia patients to the hapten diphenylcyclopropenone (DPC). Blood was sampled from patients pre-sensitization (week 0) and at 2, 6 and about 24 weeks after DPC sensitization. Approximately 30 alopecia patients provided blood for TCR sequencing at one to four time points (pre-sensitization, 2, 6 and 24 weeks). What the work shows at the level of the full study, not this receptor alone: Because every patient had alopecia, a presumed autoimmune disease, the patients' immune response might differ from that of healthy individuals. After repeated subsampling, the strength of the expansion versus patch-test correlation and the threshold at which it became significant changed. Compared with pre-sensitization or healthy control sets, expanded TCRs formed significantly more large CDR3 similarity clusters, which is consistent with antigen-driven responses. No change with DPC sensitization was found in the number of TCRs above 1 in 1000 frequency, and no evidence of global repertoire structure alterations was found. Patch test score correlated positively with the number of PT1 expanded TCRs, reaching significance at thresholds 8, 16 and 32 but not at 4.

In the paper's terms, the treatment or condition label means: therapeutic diphenylcyclopropenone sensitization with weekly scalp DPC. At each patch-test visit, blood was drawn before the patch test was applied. Eligible patients were aged 18 to 70, diagnosed with alopecia, deemed suitable for DPC therapy, and excluded if pregnant. Total RNA was isolated from unfractionated whole blood collected in Tempus Blood RNA tubes. The CDR3 spans 13 residues, from the cysteine through the phenylalanine. Kept here is only the CDR3 DNA, which spans 39 bases and is read in frame from base 1. V lost 7 bases and J lost 4 bases; the stretch between them is 12 bases long. CDR1 is given as MNHEY and CDR2 as SVGEGT, both from the germline V gene. Remarks on this clonotype: What antigen it recognizes has not been identified. Base-call qualities are not available, and no considerably larger clone is one nucleotide away.

Library preparation attached unique molecular identifiers to individual cDNA molecules for quantitative, reproducible TCR counting. For every blood RNA sample, sequencing covered both the TCR alpha and TCR beta chains. The authors' pipeline ran thus. The median number of TCRs per sample was over 85,000, ranging from roughly 20,000 to 690,600. The Decombinator software suite was used to annotate the V, J and CDR3 of the TCR reads. For the PS versus PT1 abundance plots, all samples were subsampled to the same number of TCRs (28,000). Expanded TCRs were defined as absent before sensitization and observed at least eight times at the 2-week time point. TCRdb applied fastp at Q25 and MiXCR to the public reads, then kept only in-frame beta chains. Each record represents a unique CDR3 protein, reported with the most common genes and DNA among its rows. TCRdb's processing, not the study's, gives the V and J calls here. Present in this sample are several thousand distinct CDR3 sequences, roughly half of which were seen just once. Around 3.3% of the sample is in the top ten clones.

Sample: whole blood, taken before DPC sensitization or 2, 6, or about 24 weeks after (not recorded which). The chain couples TRBV6-2 or TRBV6-3 to TRBJ2-3; the D gene cannot be resolved reliably. This receptor was identified in an adult with alopecia areata. Some clones in this sample may be carry-over from other donors' samples. This table probably holds off-target reads from a library built for another chain. Read as DNA, the sequence is TGTGCCAGCAAGGGATTGTTCCCAGATACGCAGTATTTT. Its amino acids are CASKGLFPDTQYF.